This TCR beta chain originates from a study of blood T cells in healthy people across ages. This clonotype was seen a handful of times. With a J-beta primer mix and a sample-barcoded 5' primer, a second PCR ran roughly 6 to 12 cycles. TCRdb fed the 5' RACE reads into MiXCR, producing one record per CDR3 protein. The sample lists some 1.5 million distinct CDR3 sequences, 28% seen once, with roughly 8.2% in the top ten. Sequencing input: blood. The clonotype comes from a woman in her 30s in good health.

CDR3 nucleotide sequence: TGTGCCAGCACCGAACCGGGACAGGGTAGTTTTTTTGAAAAACTGTTTTTT. It yields the protein CASTEPGQGSFFEKLFF. The V gene is TRBV12-3 or TRBV12-4, the J gene TRBJ1-4; 9 bases align to TRBD1. Trimming took 7 bases from V and 7 from J; bases not matched to a gene: 16. This CDR3 has 17 residues.